A single sample gave rise to the 18 T cell receptor beta chains below, sequenced in a study of Graves' ophthalmopathy and Graves' hyperthyroidism. Transcripts of RNA were the source for amplifying TCR beta CDR3 regions. Second-round multiplex PCR came after first-round RT-PCR with HTBI primers. TCRdb passed the multiplex PCR reads through MiXCR, listing each CDR3 protein once. This table holds a few hundred thousand distinct CDR3 sequences, approximately 17% found once. The sequencing sample was made of peripheral blood. The receptors shown here come from an adult woman with stable Graves' hyperthyroidism.

This clonotype was seen ten or more times. J is TRBJ1-2 and V is TRBV30; no firm D call. CDR1 is GTSNPN, CDR2 SVGIG, per germline (reference sequence). The CDR3 covers 11 residues. V was clipped by 0 bases and J by 6 bases, with 5 bases between them. The CDR3 here is CAWSVNNGYTF. CDR3 nucleotide sequence: TGTGCCTGGAGTGTAAATAATGGCTACACCTTC. Combining the CDR3 with reference TRBV30 and TRBJ1-2 gives the whole variable domain SQTIHQWPATLVQPVGSPLSLECTVEGTSNPNLYWYRQAAGRGLQLLFYSVGIGQISSEVPQNLSASRPQDRQFILSSKKLLLSDSGFYLCAWSVNNGYTFGSGTRLTVV.

The chain is built from TRBV27 and TRBJ2-7, with TRBD1 as a possible D gene (6 bases). Trimming pared 2 bases from V and 4 bases from J, leaving 12 bases between. Germline lookup yields CDR1 MNHEY and CDR2 SMNVEV (reference sequence). There are 14 residues in the CDR3. The CDR3 DNA sequence: TGTGCCAGCAGTTTAATGGACAGAATATACGAGCAGTACTTC. This encodes CASSLMDRIYEQYF.

Regarding this clonotype: Here the CDR3 omits its conserved ending phenylalanine or tryptophan, so a read error is the likely source. The chain recombines TRBV28 with TRBJ1-6, with D possibly TRBD1 on 5 matching bases. CDR3 length: 13 residues. From germline, CDR1 is MDHEN and CDR2 SYDVKM. The germline V and J ends were trimmed by 6 bases and 9 bases, with 12 bases remaining between them. The CDR3 here is CASSLDSPSPLHS. In DNA, the CDR3 is TGTGCCAGCAGCCTAGACAGTCCTTCACCCCTCCACTCA.

This clonotype was observed many times. V gene TRBV28 combines with J gene TRBJ2-3, with TRBD2 matching over 10 bases. This CDR3 spans 19 amino acids. V was pared by 3 bases and J by 2 bases, with 14 bases of the junction left unmatched. Germline CDR1 reads MDHEN; CDR2 reads SYDVKM. The CDR3 reads CASSFSQSGREAHTDTQYF. In nucleotides, the CDR3 is TGTGCCAGCAGTTTCTCCCAAAGCGGGAGGGAAGCCCACACAGATACGCAGTATTTT.

This clonotype showed up many times. This chain's CDR3 is CASSSGGYSGNTIYF. The CDR3 DNA follows: TGTGCCAGCAGCTCTGGGGGATACTCTGGAAACACCATATATTTT. The rearrangement uses TRBV7-2 and TRBJ1-3, with D possibly TRBD1 on 5 matching bases. Deletions cut 4 bases from V and 0 bases from J, with 10 bases between. The V gene's germline CDR1 is SGHTA and CDR2 FQGNSA. CDR3 length: 15 residues.

This clonotype was seen repeatedly, ten times or more. CDR3 sequence: CASSFTPNYGYTF. The CDR3 DNA follows: TGTGCCAGCAGTTTTACACCAAACTATGGCTACACCTTC. The chain links TRBV6-5 to TRBJ1-2; D gene uncertain. Germline V gene data show CDR1 as MNHEY and CDR2 as SVGAGI. The CDR3 loop spans 13 amino acids. V was pared by 4 bases and J by 2 bases, with 8 bases between.

This clonotype was counted at least ten times. The chain recombines TRBV12-3 or TRBV12-4 with TRBJ1-1; D gene unclear. This CDR3 comprises 15 residues. With 6 bases removed from V and 1 base from J, the gap between germline ends came to 15 bases. CDR3 residues: CASSPGWPENTEAFF. In nucleotides, the CDR3 is TGTGCCAGCAGCCCTGGTTGGCCTGAGAACACTGAAGCTTTCTTT.

This clonotype was picked up many times. The chain links TRBV24-1 to TRBJ1-5, with a tentative D call TRBD1 (6 bases). CDR1 is KGHDR and CDR2 is SFDVKD in the germline V gene. The CDR3 is 15 amino acids. Trimming stripped 4 bases from V and 2 bases from J, with 11 bases between. CDR3 nucleotides: TGTGCCACCAGTGAAACAGGGAAGGGCAATCAGCCCCAGCATTTT. Translation: CATSETGKGNQPQHF.

This clonotype showed up many times. The DNA for the CDR3 is TGTGCCAGCAGCTTAGTCATAGGATCCGAGCAGTACTTC. Translation: CASSLVIGSEQYF. V and J are TRBV11-2 and TRBJ2-7; D remains unclear. V was pared by 1 base and J by 6 bases, with 10 bases between. The germline V gene has CDR1 SGHAT and CDR2 FQNNGV. This CDR3 comprises 13 residues.

Ten or more counts support this clonotype. The V call is TRBV12-3 or TRBV12-4, the J call TRBJ2-7; no clear D. CDR3 length equals 12 residues. Trimming took 5 bases from V and 5 from J, leaving 10 bases between them. The CDR3 spells CASSLFWDEQYF. The CDR3 DNA sequence: TGTGCCAGCAGTCTGTTTTGGGACGAGCAGTACTTC.

This clonotype has ten or more counts. The chain recombines TRBV27 with TRBJ2-5; no clear D. V was cut by 7 bases and J by 2 bases, with 11 bases left in between. The CDR3 has 13 amino acids. CDR1 and CDR2 from the germline V gene are MNHEY and SMNVEV (reference sequence). The CDR3 nucleotides read TGTGCCAGCAAGGCTGACATACAAGAGACCCAGTACTTC. Residues: CASKADIQETQYF.

This clonotype was found many times. The chain employs TRBV9 and TRBJ2-7, with TRBD2 matching 13 bases. The length of the CDR3 is 16 residues. The V and J ends lost 3 bases and 3 bases, in that order; junction bases with no gene match: 6. Germline CDR1 is SGDLS and CDR2 is YYNGEE. CDR3 amino acids: CASSEGLAGEDYEQYF. CDR3 nucleotide sequence: TGTGCCAGCAGCGAAGGACTAGCGGGAGAGGACTACGAGCAGTACTTC. The full variable domain, with the rest looked up from reference TRBV9 and TRBJ2-7, is DSGVTQTPKHLITATGQRVTLRCSPRSGDLSVYWYQQSLDQGLQFLIQYYNGEERAKGNILERFSAQQFPDLHSELNLSSLELGDSALYFCASSEGLAGEDYEQYFGPGTRLTVT.

This clonotype turned up a few times. A read error may explain this, as a much larger clone is one base away. The chain uses TRBV12-3 or TRBV12-4 and TRBJ1-2; D is possibly TRBD1 (5 bases). The CDR3 is made up of 14 amino acids. The DNA for the CDR3 is TGTGTCAGCAGTTTAACAGGACGGAGGTATGGCCACACCTTC. Translating it yields CVSSLTGRRYGHTF.

This clonotype has a count of ten or more. The chain is built from TRBV3-1 and TRBJ2-5; no definite D call. The germline V gene encodes CDR1 LGHDT and CDR2 YNNKEL (reference sequence). Trimming stripped 0 bases from V and 8 bases from J, with 10 bases between. The CDR3 contains 13 residues. The chain's CDR3 is CASSQDRRRTQYF. DNA for the CDR3: TGTGCCAGCAGCCAAGATCGGCGGCGAACCCAGTACTTC.

As for this clonotype: The conserved final phenylalanine or tryptophan is absent from the CDR3, which likely points to a read error. The chain is built from TRBV24-1 and TRBJ2-5; D is uncertain. V was shortened by 2 bases and J by 4 bases, with 13 bases between the two germline ends. The CDR3 spans 15 residues. From germline, CDR1 is KGHDR and CDR2 SFDVKD. This chain's CDR3 is CATSDSVGSRETQYL. DNA for the CDR3: TGTGCCACCAGTGATTCGGTCGGTTCAAGAGAGACCCAGTACCTC.

The table lists this clonotype with many counts. The chain has TRBV9 and TRBJ1-2, with a possible D match to TRBD1 (5 bases). V lost 0 bases and J 3 bases, leaving 12 bases between the germline ends. The germline V gene has CDR1 SGDLS and CDR2 YYNGEE. The CDR3 sequence is 15 residues long. CDR3 DNA sequence: TGTGCCAGCAGCGTAGGGTGGGGGAAGGACTATGGCTACACCTTC. As protein: CASSVGWGKDYGYTF.

This clonotype showed up just a few times. CDR3 residues: CASSLRGGGDTIYF. The CDR3 DNA reads as TGTGCCAGCAGCCTAAGGGGGGGGGGAGACACCATATATTTT. The chain joins TRBV7-2 to TRBJ1-3; D is perhaps TRBD1 (6 bases). V lost 5 bases and J 8 bases, leaving 16 bases between the germline ends. Germline V lookup: CDR1 SGHTA, CDR2 FQGNSA. The length of the CDR3 is 14 residues.

This clonotype is a singleton in its sample. Sequence at one end of the junction differs from germline and may be a read error. The chain is built from TRBV12-3 or TRBV12-4 and TRBJ1-5; D gene unclear. The CDR3 contains 16 residues. The CDR3 spells CASSLGYGRSNQPQHF. The CDR3 DNA reads TGTGCCAGCAGTTTGGGATATGGTCGTAGCAATCAGCCGCAGCATTTT.